The present T cell receptor (beta chain) was sequenced within a study of regulatory T cells in long-lasting Graves disease. This clonotype appeared many times. As yet, its antigen is unknown. Through Arm-PCR of CDR3 regions and iRepertoire HTBI primers, TCR beta libraries were built. TCRdb re-called the multiplex PCR reads with MiXCR, one entry per CDR3 protein. The sample records approximately 440,000 distinct CDR3 sequences, around 15% being singletons. Study-wide results and caveats: Newly diagnosed disease favored TRBV20-1 and TRBJ2-1 over persistent disease.

The CDR3 consists of 15 residues. With 6 bases removed from V and 4 bases from J, the gap between germline ends came to 16 bases. Germline CDR1 and CDR2: MDHEN and SYDVKM. The time point was: newly diagnosed GD, antithyroid drugs for less than 3 months. There was RNA extracted from PBMCs, and the TCR library was made from it. In addition, the sample was reused for a study of T cells in Graves' hyperthyroidism and ophthalmopathy. That work adds: A lack of ophthalmopathy progression within 18 months defined stable Graves' hyperthyroidism. Patients aged 18 to 65 had newly diagnosed hyperthyroidism that had lasted under 2 months.

The TCR comes from a man in his forties or fifties with Graves disease. The chain is built from TRBV28 and TRBJ1-5, with D unclear. This sample comprised peripheral blood mononuclear cells (PBMCs), obtained at new diagnosis, from a patient treated with antithyroid drugs. Here the CDR3 DNA reads TGTGCCAGCAGCCCCCAGATCACACTGAATCAGCCCCAGCATTTT. Protein sequence: CASSPQITLNQPQHF.